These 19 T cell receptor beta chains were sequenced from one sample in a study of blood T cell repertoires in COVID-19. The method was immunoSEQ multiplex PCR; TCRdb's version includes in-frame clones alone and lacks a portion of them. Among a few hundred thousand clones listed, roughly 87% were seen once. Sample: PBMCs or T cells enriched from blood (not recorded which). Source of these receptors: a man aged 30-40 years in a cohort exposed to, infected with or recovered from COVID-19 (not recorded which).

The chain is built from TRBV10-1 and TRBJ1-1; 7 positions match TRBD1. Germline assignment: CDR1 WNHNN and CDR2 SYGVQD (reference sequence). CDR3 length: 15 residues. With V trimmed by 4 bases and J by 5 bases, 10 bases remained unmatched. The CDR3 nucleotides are TGCGCCAGCAGTGCTGGGACAGCCCGGGATACTGAAGCTTTCTTT. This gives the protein CASSAGTARDTEAFF.

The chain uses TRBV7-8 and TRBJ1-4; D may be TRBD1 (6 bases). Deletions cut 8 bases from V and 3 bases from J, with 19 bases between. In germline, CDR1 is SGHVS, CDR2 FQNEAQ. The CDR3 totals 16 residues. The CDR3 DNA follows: TGTGCCAGCTATAAAACGAGGGGGACCTCTAATGAAAAACTGTTTTTT. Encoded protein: CASYKTRGTSNEKLFF.

As DNA, the CDR3 is TGTGCCAGCGTTACCTCGGGACAGGGCTTCTACGAGCAGTACTTC. Amino acids: CASVTSGQGFYEQYF. The chain links TRBV6-5 to TRBJ2-7; 9 bases are a match to TRBD1. This CDR3 region has 15 residues. CDR1 is MNHEY, CDR2 SVGAGI, per germline. Trimming removed 8 bases from V and 3 bases from J; junction bases left unmatched: 11.

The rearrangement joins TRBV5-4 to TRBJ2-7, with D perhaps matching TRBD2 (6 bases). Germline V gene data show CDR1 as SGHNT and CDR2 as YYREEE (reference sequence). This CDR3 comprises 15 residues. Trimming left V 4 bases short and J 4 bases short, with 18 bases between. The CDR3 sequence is CASSVKGLPGYEQYF. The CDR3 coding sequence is TGTGCCAGCAGCGTAAAGGGACTCCCCGGGTACGAGCAGTACTTC.

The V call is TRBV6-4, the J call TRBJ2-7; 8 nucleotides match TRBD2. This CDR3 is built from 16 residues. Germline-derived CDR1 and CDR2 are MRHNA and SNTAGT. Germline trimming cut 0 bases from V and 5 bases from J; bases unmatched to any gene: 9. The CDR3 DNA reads TGTGCCAGCAGTGACTCCTTCGGGAGGGGGATTGACGAGCAGTACTTC. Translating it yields CASSDSFGRGIDEQYF.

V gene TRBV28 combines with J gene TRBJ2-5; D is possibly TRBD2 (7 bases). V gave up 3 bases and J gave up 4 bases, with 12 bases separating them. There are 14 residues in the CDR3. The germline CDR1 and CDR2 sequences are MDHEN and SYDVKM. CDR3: CASSFPGEGETQYF. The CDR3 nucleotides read TGTGCCAGCAGTTTCCCAGGGGAGGGAGAGACCCAGTACTTC.

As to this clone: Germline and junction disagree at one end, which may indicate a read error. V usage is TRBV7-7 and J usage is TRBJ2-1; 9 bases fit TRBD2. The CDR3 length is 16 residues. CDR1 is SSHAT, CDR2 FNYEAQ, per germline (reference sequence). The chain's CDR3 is CASSPETSGAYNEQFF. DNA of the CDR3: TGTGCTAGCAGCCCCGAGACTAGCGGCGCCTACAATGAGCAGTTCTTC.

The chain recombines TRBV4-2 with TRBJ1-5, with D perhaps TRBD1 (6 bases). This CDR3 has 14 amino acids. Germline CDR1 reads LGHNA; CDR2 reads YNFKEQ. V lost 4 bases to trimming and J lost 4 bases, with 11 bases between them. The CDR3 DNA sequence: TGTGCCAGCAGCCTGACAGGAGGTAATCAGCCCCAGCATTTT. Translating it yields CASSLTGGNQPQHF.

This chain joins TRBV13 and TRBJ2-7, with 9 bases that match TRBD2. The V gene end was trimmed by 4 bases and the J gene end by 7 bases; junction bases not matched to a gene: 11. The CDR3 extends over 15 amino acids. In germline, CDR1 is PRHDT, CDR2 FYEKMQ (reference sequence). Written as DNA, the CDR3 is TGTGCCAGCAGCTCGGGAGGGGCTAGCGGGATTGAGCAGTACTTC. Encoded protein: CASSSGGASGIEQYF.

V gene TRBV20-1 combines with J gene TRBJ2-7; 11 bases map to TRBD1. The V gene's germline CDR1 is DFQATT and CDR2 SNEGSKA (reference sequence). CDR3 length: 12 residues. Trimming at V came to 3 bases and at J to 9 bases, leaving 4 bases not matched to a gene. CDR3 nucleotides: TGCAGTGCTAGTGGGACAGGGGGAATGCAGTACTTC. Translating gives CSASGTGGMQYF.

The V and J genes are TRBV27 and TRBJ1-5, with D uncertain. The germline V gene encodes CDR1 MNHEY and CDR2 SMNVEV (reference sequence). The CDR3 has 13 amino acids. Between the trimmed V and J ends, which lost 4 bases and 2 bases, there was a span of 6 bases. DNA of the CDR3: TGTGCCAGCAGTTGGGGAGGCAATCAGCCCCAGCATTTT. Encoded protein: CASSWGGNQPQHF.

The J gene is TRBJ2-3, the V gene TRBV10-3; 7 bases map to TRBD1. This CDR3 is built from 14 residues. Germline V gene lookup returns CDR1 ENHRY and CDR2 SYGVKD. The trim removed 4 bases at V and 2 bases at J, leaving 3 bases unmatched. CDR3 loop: CAISGQGVTDTQYF. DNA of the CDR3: TGTGCCATCAGTGGGCAGGGGGTCACAGATACGCAGTATTTT.

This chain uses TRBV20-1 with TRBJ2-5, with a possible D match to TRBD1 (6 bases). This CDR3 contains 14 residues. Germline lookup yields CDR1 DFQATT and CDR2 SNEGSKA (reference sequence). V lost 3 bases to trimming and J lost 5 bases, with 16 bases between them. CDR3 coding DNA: TGCAGTGCTAGTCCCAGGGGATTAGCGGAGACCCAGTACTTC. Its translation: CSASPRGLAETQYF.

The CDR3 is CASGNQGITDTQYF. CDR3 in DNA: TGTGCCAGCGGGAATCAGGGCATCACAGATACGCAGTATTTT. The rearrangement links TRBV28 to TRBJ2-3; D perhaps matches TRBD1 (5 bases). Germline-derived CDR1 and CDR2 are MDHEN and SYDVKM. The CDR3 is 14 amino acids. Trimming took off 8 bases at V and 2 bases at J, with 14 bases between the two ends.

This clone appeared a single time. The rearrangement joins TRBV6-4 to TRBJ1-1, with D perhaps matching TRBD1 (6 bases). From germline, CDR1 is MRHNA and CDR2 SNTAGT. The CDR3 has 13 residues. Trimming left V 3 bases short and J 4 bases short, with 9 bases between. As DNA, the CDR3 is TGTGCCAGCAGTGAGCACAGGGCCACTGAAGCTTTCTTT. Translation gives CASSEHRATEAFF.

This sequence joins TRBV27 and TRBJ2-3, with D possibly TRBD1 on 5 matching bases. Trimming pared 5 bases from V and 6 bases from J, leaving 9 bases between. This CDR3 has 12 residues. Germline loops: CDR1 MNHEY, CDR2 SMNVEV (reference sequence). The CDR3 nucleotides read TGTGCCAGCAGTCCAAACAGGGATACGCAGTATTTT. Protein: CASSPNRDTQYF.

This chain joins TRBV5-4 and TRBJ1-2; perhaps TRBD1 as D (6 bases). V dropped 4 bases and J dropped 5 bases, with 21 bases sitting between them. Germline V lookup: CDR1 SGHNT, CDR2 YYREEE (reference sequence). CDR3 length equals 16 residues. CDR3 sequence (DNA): TGTGCCAGCAGCCCGATTCAGACAGGACTGGGATATGGCTACACCTTC. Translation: CASSPIQTGLGYGYTF. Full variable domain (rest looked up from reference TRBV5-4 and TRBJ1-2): ETGVTQSPTHLIKTRGQQVTLRCSSQSGHNTVSWYQQALGQGPQFIFQYYREEENGRGNFPPRFSGLQFPNYSSELNVNALELDDSALYLCASSPIQTGLGYGYTFGSGTRLTVV.

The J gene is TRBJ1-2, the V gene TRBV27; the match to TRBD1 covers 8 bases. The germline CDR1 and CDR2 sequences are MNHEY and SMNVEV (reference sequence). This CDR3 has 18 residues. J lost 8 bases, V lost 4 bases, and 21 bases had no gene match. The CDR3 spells CASSSESQGQGGRGGYTF. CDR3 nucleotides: TGTGCCAGCAGTTCCGAATCCCAAGGACAGGGAGGGCGAGGCGGCTACACCTTC.

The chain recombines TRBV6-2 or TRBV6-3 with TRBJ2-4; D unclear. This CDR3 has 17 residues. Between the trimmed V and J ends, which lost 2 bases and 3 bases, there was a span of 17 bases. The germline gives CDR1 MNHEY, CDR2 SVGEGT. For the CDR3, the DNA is TGTGCCAGCAGTTACGGTTTCTATCAATCTGGCAAAAACATTCAGTACTTC. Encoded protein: CASSYGFYQSGKNIQYF.